Below are 10 T cell receptor beta chains sequenced from a single sample in a study of OX40 agonist ivuxolimab in advanced cancers. Assay: immunoSEQ multiplex PCR; the TCRdb copy retains only in-frame clones and omits some. The sample includes 100,000 to 150,000 clones, about nine tenths of them seen just once. The specimen was CD4+ or CD8+ T cells sorted from blood, collected in a trial of the OX40 agonist ivuxolimab. These receptor sequences come from an adult with an advanced solid tumor such as melanoma, head and neck, liver or kidney cancer.

The chain couples TRBV28 to TRBJ2-5, with D perhaps assigned TRBD1 or TRBD2 (7 bases each). The length of the CDR3 is 15 residues. The germline gives CDR1 MDHEN, CDR2 SYDVKM. Trimming left V 1 base short and J 4 bases short, with 13 bases between. The CDR3 region has the DNA TGTGCCAGCAGTTTATTCAGGGGGGGGAGAGAGACCCAGTACTTC. Translation gives CASSLFRGGRETQYF.

Of note for this clone: Other DNA sequences within the sample encode an identical CDR3. The rearrangement links TRBV7-2 to TRBJ1-3; D not resolved. Germline lookup yields CDR1 SGHTA and CDR2 FQGNSA. Trimming left V 1 base short and J 0 bases short, with 4 bases between. The CDR3 length is 14 residues. This CDR3 is CASSLGHSGNTIYF. The CDR3 DNA is TGTGCCAGCAGCTTAGGGCACTCTGGAAACACCATATATTTT.

V is TRBV27 and J is TRBJ2-7; D call uncertain. CDR3 length equals 13 residues. Deletions cut 3 bases from V and 1 base from J, with 7 bases between. From germline, CDR1 is MNHEY and CDR2 SMNVEV (reference sequence). The CDR3 nucleotides read TGTGCCAGCAGTTTCAGACAATCCTACGAGCAGTACTTC. As protein: CASSFRQSYEQYF.

The rearrangement joins TRBV7-9 to TRBJ2-5; 10 nucleotides align to TRBD1. CDR3 length equals 14 residues. Losses at the gene ends were 5 bases for V and 4 bases for J; bases not matched to a gene: 4. Germline assignment: CDR1 SEHNR and CDR2 FQNEAQ (reference sequence). Here the CDR3 reads CASSRTGGGETQYF. CDR3 bases: TGTGCCAGCAGCAGGACAGGGGGAGGAGAGACCCAGTACTTC.

Regarding this clone: Compared with germline, one end of the junction differs, possibly owing to a read error. The genes are TRBV7-7 and TRBJ2-5, with D tentatively TRBD1 (6 bases). CDR1 is SSHAT, CDR2 FNYEAQ, per germline (reference sequence). This CDR3 has 15 residues. For the CDR3, the DNA is TGTGCTAGCAGCTTAGGGACATCATTCCAAGAGACCCAGTACTTC. Its protein is CASSLGTSFQETQYF.

The V and J genes are TRBV2 and TRBJ1-3; D ambiguous. From germline, CDR1 is SNHLY and CDR2 FYNNEI. Trimming stripped 5 bases from V and 0 bases from J, with 11 bases between. This CDR3 region has 15 residues. CDR3 residues: CASSTQTISGNTIYF. CDR3 nucleotide sequence: TGTGCCAGCAGTACACAGACTATCTCTGGAAACACCATATATTTT.

The chain recombines TRBV11-2 with TRBJ1-1; TRBD1 might be the D (5 bases). CDR1 is SGHAT and CDR2 is FQNNGV in the germline V gene. The CDR3 is 20 residues long. Deletions cut 0 bases from V and 6 bases from J, with 29 bases between. CDR3 sequence (DNA): TGTGCCAGCAGCTTAGATTTGGGTTATAATGAGGGCAGGGTGGCCGCTGAAGCTTTCTTT. Residues: CASSLDLGYNEGRVAAEAFF.

This clone appeared once. The chain couples TRBV27 to TRBJ2-3; unclear D gene. The CDR3 consists of 15 residues. V was clipped by 5 bases and J by 2 bases, with 14 bases between them. Per the germline V gene, CDR1 is MNHEY and CDR2 is SMNVEV (reference sequence). CDR3 DNA sequence: TGTGCCAGCAGTCCCCGGAATCTTTTCACAGATACGCAGTATTTT. Amino acid sequence: CASSPRNLFTDTQYF.

The chain employs TRBV5-1 and TRBJ2-1; D remains ambiguous. This CDR3 spans 18 amino acids. V gave up 0 bases and J gave up 3 bases, with 19 bases separating them. Germline assignment: CDR1 SGHRS and CDR2 YFSETQ. The DNA of the CDR3 is TGCGCCAGCAGCTTGGCCAATGTGTCACTCCCGTACTACAATGAGCAGTTCTTC. It is translated as CASSLANVSLPYYNEQFF.

The CDR3 DNA is TGTGCCAGCAGTTTCCAGTCAGGGTATCATCAGCCCCAGCATTTT. Translated: CASSFQSGYHQPQHF. This sequence joins TRBV28 and TRBJ1-5; perhaps TRBD1 as D (5 bases). Germline V gene data show CDR1 as MDHEN and CDR2 as SYDVKM. The CDR3 sequence is 15 residues long. V shed 3 bases and J shed 5 bases, with 14 bases lying between them.